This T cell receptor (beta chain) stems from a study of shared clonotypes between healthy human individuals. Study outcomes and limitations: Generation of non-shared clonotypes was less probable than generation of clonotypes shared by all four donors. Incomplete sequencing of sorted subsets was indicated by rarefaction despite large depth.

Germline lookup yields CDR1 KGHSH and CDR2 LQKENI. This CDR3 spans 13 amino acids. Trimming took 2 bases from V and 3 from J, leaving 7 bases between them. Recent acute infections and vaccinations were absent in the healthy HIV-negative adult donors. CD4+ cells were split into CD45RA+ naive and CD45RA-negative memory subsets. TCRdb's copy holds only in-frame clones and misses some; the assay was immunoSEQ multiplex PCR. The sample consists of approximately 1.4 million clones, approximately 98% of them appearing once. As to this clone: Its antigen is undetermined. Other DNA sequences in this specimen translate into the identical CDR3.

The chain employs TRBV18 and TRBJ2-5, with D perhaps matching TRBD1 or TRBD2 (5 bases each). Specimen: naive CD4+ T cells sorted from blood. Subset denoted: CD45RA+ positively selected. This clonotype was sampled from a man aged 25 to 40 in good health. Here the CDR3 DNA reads TGTGCCAGCTCACCAGTGGGGGAAGAGACCCAGTACTTC. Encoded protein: CASSPVGEETQYF. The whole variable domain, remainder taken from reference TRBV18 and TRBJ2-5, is NAGVMQNPRHLVRRRGQEARLRCSPMKGHSHVYWYRQLPEEGLKFMVYLQKENIIDESGMPKERFSAEFPKEGPSILRIQQVVRGDSAAYFCASSPVGEETQYFGPGTRLLVL.